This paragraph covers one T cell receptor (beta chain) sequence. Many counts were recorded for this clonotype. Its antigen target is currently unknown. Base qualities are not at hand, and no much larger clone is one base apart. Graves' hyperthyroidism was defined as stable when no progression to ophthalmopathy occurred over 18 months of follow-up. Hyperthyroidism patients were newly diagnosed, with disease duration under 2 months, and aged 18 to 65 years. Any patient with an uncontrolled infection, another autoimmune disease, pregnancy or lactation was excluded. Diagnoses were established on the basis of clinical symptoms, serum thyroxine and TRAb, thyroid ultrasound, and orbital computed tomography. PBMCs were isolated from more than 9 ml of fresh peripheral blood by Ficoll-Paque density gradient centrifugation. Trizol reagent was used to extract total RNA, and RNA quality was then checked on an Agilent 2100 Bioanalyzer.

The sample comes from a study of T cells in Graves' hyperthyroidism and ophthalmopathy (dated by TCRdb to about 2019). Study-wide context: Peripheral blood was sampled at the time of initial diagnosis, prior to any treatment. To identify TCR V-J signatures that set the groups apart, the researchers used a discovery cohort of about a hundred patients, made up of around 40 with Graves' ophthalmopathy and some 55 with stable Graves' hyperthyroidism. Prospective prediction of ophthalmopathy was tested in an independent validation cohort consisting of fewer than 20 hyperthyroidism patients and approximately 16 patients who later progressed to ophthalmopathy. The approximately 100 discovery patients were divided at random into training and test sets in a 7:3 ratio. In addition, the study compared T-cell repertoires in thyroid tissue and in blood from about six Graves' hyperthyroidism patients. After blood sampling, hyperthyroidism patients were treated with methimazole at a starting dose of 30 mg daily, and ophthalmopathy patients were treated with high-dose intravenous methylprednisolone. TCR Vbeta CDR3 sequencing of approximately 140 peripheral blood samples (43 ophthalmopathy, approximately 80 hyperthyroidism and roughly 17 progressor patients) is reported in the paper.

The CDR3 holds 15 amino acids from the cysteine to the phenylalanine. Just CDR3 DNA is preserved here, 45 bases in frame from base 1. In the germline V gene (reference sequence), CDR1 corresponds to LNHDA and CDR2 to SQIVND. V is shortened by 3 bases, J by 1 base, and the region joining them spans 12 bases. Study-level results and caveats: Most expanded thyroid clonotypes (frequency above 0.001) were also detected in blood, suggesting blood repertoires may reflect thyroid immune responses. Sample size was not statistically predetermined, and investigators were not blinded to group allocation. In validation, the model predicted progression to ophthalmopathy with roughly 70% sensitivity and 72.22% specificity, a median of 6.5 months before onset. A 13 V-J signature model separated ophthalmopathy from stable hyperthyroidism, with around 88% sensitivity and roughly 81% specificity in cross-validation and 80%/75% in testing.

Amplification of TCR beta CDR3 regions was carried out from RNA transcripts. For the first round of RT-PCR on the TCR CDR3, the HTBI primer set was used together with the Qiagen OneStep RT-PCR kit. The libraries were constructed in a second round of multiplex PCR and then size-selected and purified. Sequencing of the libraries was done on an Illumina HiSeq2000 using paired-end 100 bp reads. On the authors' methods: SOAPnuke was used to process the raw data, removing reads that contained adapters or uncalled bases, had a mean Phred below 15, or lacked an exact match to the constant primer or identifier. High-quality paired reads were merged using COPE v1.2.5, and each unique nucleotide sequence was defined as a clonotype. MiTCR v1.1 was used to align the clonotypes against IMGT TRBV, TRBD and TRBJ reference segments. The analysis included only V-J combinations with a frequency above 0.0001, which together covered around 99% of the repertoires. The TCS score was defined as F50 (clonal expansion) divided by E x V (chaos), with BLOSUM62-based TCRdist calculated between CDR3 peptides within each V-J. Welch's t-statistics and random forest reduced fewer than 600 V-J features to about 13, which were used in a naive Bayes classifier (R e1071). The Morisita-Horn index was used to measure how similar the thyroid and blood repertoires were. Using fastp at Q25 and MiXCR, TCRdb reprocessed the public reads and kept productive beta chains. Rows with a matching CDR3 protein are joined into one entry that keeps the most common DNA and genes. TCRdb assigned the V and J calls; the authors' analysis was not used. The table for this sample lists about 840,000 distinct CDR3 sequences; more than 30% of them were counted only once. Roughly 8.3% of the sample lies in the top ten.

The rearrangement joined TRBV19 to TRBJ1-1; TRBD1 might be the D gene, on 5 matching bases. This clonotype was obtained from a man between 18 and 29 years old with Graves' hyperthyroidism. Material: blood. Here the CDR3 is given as CASSIAHQGNTEAFF. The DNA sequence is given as TGTGCCAGTAGTATCGCCCACCAGGGGAACACTGAAGCTTTCTTT.